The 22 T cell receptor beta chains below come from one sample, sequenced in a study of CD8+ T cells in alopecia areata. Reverse transcribed after extraction, RNA yielded cDNA as the sequencing template. Libraries were prepared by immunoSEQ multiplex PCR; TCRdb keeps only in-frame clonotypes and omits some of them. The repertoire holds roughly 23,000 clones, 40% to 60% seen once, with roughly 29% in the top ten. Sequences were obtained from NKG2D-high CD8+ T cells sorted from blood. These receptors were collected from a human donor with alopecia areata.

This chain links TRBV28 with TRBJ2-5, with D possibly TRBD1 on 6 matching bases. The end of the DNA fits TRBJ2-7 better, so the J call may be wrong. The germline CDR1 and CDR2 sequences are MDHEN and SYDVKM. This CDR3 comprises 15 residues. CDR3 bases: TGTGCCAGCAGTTTACTCACAGGGCCCTCCTACGAGCAGTACTTC. Translating gives CASSLLTGPSYEQYF.

The chain is built from TRBV25-1 and TRBJ1-2, with D tentatively TRBD1 (5 bases). The CDR3 sequence is 14 residues long. CDR1 and CDR2 (germline): MGHDK, SYGVNS. Between the trimmed V and J ends, which lost 1 base and 5 bases, there was a span of 11 bases. The CDR3 DNA reads as TGTGCCAGCAGTGAATTGGGGACCGAGTATGGCTACACCTTC. Encoded protein: CASSELGTEYGYTF.

The table lists this clone with a few counts. The chain joins TRBV14 to TRBJ2-1, with a possible D match to TRBD2 (5 bases). This CDR3 is built from 12 residues. V dropped 3 bases and J dropped 12 bases, with 12 bases sitting between them. Germline lookup yields CDR1 SGHDN and CDR2 FVKESK. The CDR3 DNA is TGTGCCAGCAGCCACATCCCCGAGGGGCAGTTCTTC. This codes for CASSHIPEGQFF. Filled out from reference TRBV14 and TRBJ2-1, the complete variable domain reads EAGVTQFPSHSVIEKGQTVTLRCDPISGHDNLYWYRRVMGKEIKFLLHFVKESKQDESGMPNNRFLAERTGGTYSTLKVQPAELEDSGVYFCASSHIPEGQFFGPGTRLTVL.

CDR3 amino acids: CASSRTDSYEQYF. In nucleotides, the CDR3 is TGTGCCAGCAGCAGGACCGACTCCTACGAGCAGTACTTC. The V gene is TRBV27, the J gene TRBJ2-7; D remains unclear. The CDR3 runs to 13 residues. V gave up 6 bases and J gave up 0 bases, with 9 bases separating them. CDR1 is MNHEY and CDR2 is SMNVEV in the germline V gene (reference sequence).

As for this clone: Other DNA sequences from this sample encode an identical CDR3 as well. This chain connects TRBV2 to TRBJ2-3, with D possibly being TRBD1 or TRBD2 (5 bases each). Trimming cost V 3 bases and J 0 bases, with 10 bases left between them. The CDR3 is 15 residues long. Germline CDR1 is SNHLY and CDR2 is FYNNEI. CDR3 in amino acids: CASSDWDDSTDTQYF. CDR3 bases: TGTGCCAGCAGTGATTGGGACGACAGCACAGATACGCAGTATTTT.

V and J are TRBV7-2 and TRBJ2-1; the D is unclear. The CDR3 covers 17 residues. The V and J ends lost 2 bases and 0 bases respectively, with 14 bases between them. Per germline, CDR1 SGHTA and CDR2 FQGNSA. The CDR3: CASSLFSFGSSYNEQFF. In DNA form, the CDR3 reads TGTGCCAGCAGCTTATTCTCCTTTGGAAGCTCCTACAATGAGCAGTTCTTC.

This rearrangement joins TRBV29-1 to TRBJ2-7; D gene ambiguous. The length of the CDR3 is 12 residues. V was clipped by 4 bases and J by 5 bases, with 12 bases between them. Germline CDR1 SQVTM, CDR2 ANQGSEA. The CDR3 region is CSVVPLQDEQYF. The CDR3 DNA reads TGCAGCGTTGTCCCTCTACAAGACGAGCAGTACTTC.

The chain recombines TRBV2 with TRBJ2-3; D possibly matches TRBD1 or TRBD2 (5 bases each). The CDR3 spans 14 residues. The V gene's germline CDR1 is SNHLY and CDR2 FYNNEI. V lost 3 bases and J lost 2, with 9 bases in between. CDR3 sequence: CASSEGRATDTQYF. The CDR3 DNA reads TGTGCCAGCAGTGAGGGGCGGGCCACAGATACGCAGTATTTT.

The chain joins TRBV10-1 to TRBJ2-2; no reliable D call. The germline V and J ends were trimmed by 0 bases and 1 base, with 12 bases remaining between them. This CDR3 has 17 amino acids. CDR1 and CDR2 from the germline V gene are WNHNN and SYGVQD (reference sequence). CDR3 in amino acids: CASSESHVGENTGELFF. The DNA of the CDR3 is TGCGCCAGCAGTGAGTCCCACGTGGGCGAGAACACCGGGGAGCTGTTTTTT.

The chain combines TRBV5-4 with TRBJ2-1; 9 bases match TRBD2. The CDR3 is 16 residues long. V trimming: 0 bases; J trimming: 2 bases; junction bases outside the gene matches: 3. In germline, CDR1 is SGHNT, CDR2 YYREEE (reference sequence). In DNA form, the CDR3 reads TGTGCCAGCAGCTTGGCCCCTAGCGGGGCCTACAATGAGCAGTTCTTC. Its translation: CASSLAPSGAYNEQFF.

This clone came up a few times. The gene calls are TRBV2 and TRBJ2-7; tentatively, D is TRBD2 (6 bases). Germline CDR1 reads SNHLY; CDR2 reads FYNNEI. The germline V and J ends were trimmed by 6 bases and 5 bases, with 20 bases remaining between them. The CDR3 sequence is 15 residues long. CDR3 sequence (DNA): TGTGCCAGCAGGGCACGGGGTCGGGAGAGAGACGAGCAGTACTTC. It yields the protein CASRARGRERDEQYF.

Remarks on this clone: This sample also contains other DNA sequences that code for the same CDR3. The rearrangement uses TRBV6-5 and TRBJ2-7; no firm D call. Per the germline V gene, CDR1 is MNHEY and CDR2 is SVGAGI. There are 11 residues in the CDR3. The ends were cut back, 8 bases at V and 2 bases at J, with 7 bases in the middle. CDR3 region: CASRSAYEQYF. The DNA for the CDR3 is TGTGCCAGCCGGTCTGCCTACGAGCAGTACTTC.

V gene TRBV4-1 combines with J gene TRBJ1-1; D not certain. This CDR3 comprises 13 residues. Germline V gives CDR1 MGHRA, CDR2 YSYEKL. V was clipped by 2 bases and J by 4 bases, with 8 bases between them. The CDR3 region has the DNA TGCGCCAGCAGCCAACGAGCTGGCACTGAAGCTTTCTTT. Protein: CASSQRAGTEAFF.

The chain joins TRBV14 to TRBJ2-1; 7 bases fit TRBD2. The CDR3 consists of 17 residues. Trimming took 1 base from V and 2 from J; bases not matched to a gene: 8. The germline CDR1 and CDR2 sequences are SGHDN and FVKESK. CDR3 sequence: CASSQARGGSPYNEQFF. Here the CDR3 DNA reads TGTGCCAGCAGCCAAGCCCGGGGCGGGAGCCCCTACAATGAGCAGTTCTTC.

This rearrangement joins TRBV5-1 to TRBJ2-7; weak D call: TRBD2 (5 bases). Trimming cost V 3 bases and J 5 bases, with 12 bases left between them. The CDR3 runs 13 residues. The germline V gene has CDR1 SGHRS and CDR2 YFSETQ. The CDR3 sequence is CASSWTPGNEQYF. The CDR3 DNA reads as TGCGCCAGCAGCTGGACTCCGGGGAACGAGCAGTACTTC.

The CDR3 DNA is TGTGCCAGCAGCTTTCCCCTCGGGACATCCAGCGATCCCTACGAGCAGTACTTC. It encodes CASSFPLGTSSDPYEQYF. The chain uses TRBV7-9 and TRBJ2-7; D is perhaps TRBD1 (6 bases). Trimming took off 3 bases at V and 2 bases at J, with 23 bases between the two ends. Looked up from germline, CDR1 is SEHNR and CDR2 is FQNEAQ (reference sequence). The CDR3 is 18 amino acids. Using reference TRBV7-9 and TRBJ2-7 for the parts outside the CDR3, the full variable domain is DTGVSQNPRHKITKRGQNVTFRCDPISEHNRLYWYRQTLGQGPEFLTYFQNEAQLEKSRLLSDRFSAERPKGSFSTLEIQRTEQGDSAMYLCASSFPLGTSSDPYEQYFGPGTRLTVT.

CDR3 sequence: CASSSGLFYEQYF. The CDR3 bases are TGCGCCAGCAGTTCCGGACTATTCTACGAGCAGTACTTC. The chain joins TRBV5-1 to TRBJ2-7; maybe TRBD2 (6 bases). This CDR3 contains 13 residues. The V gene lost 5 bases and the J gene lost 3 bases, with 12 bases spanning the gap. Germline values: CDR1 SGHRS, CDR2 YFSETQ.

The chain employs TRBV7-9 and TRBJ2-5; tentatively, D is TRBD1 or TRBD2 (6 bases each). V lost 6 bases and J 11 bases, leaving 19 bases between the germline ends. Germline V lookup: CDR1 SEHNR, CDR2 FQNEAQ (reference sequence). The length of the CDR3 is 13 residues. The CDR3: CASSLQGVREQYF. Here the CDR3 DNA reads TGTGCCAGCAGTCTACAGGGTGTCCGGGAGCAGTACTTC.

This clone was seen once. This chain links TRBV4-1 with TRBJ1-2; TRBD1 matches at 7 bases. J lost 5 bases, V lost 3 bases, and 15 bases had no gene match. Germline CDR1 and CDR2: MGHRA and YSYEKL. This CDR3 comprises 17 residues. Here the CDR3 reads CASSHRDSQTSFYGYTF. DNA of the CDR3: TGCGCCAGCAGCCATCGGGACAGTCAAACCTCTTTTTATGGCTACACCTTC.

The J gene is TRBJ2-7, the V gene TRBV9; the D is unclear. CDR1 is SGDLS and CDR2 is YYNGEE in the germline V gene. V lost 0 bases, J lost 0 bases, and 7 bases lay in between. The CDR3 spans 14 residues. This CDR3 reads CASSVVPSSYEQYF. CDR3 sequence (DNA): TGTGCCAGCAGCGTAGTTCCAAGCTCCTACGAGCAGTACTTC.

This chain uses TRBV7-9 with TRBJ2-5; D is unresolved. The CDR3 consists of 10 residues. V gave up 1 base and J gave up 6 bases, with 0 bases separating them. Germline values: CDR1 SEHNR, CDR2 FQNEAQ (reference sequence). The CDR3 DNA reads as TGTGCCAGCAGCTTAGAGACCCAGTACTTC. The encoded protein is CASSLETQYF.

This clone was seen only a few times. J is TRBJ1-1 and V is TRBV7-9; D remains unclear. Germline V gene data show CDR1 as SEHNR and CDR2 as FQNEAQ (reference sequence). CDR3 size: 13 residues. V was clipped by 1 base and J by 6 bases, with 9 bases between them. The CDR3 loop reads CASSLDITSEAFF. CDR3 in DNA: TGTGCCAGCAGCTTAGATATTACGTCTGAAGCTTTCTTT.